The following is a T cell receptor beta chain sequence with its context. The data were obtained in a study of control samples from healthy donors and cancer patients. The V and J ends lost 6 bases and 3 bases respectively, with 13 bases between them. The CDR3 runs 14 residues. Looked up from germline, CDR1 is MGHRA and CDR2 is YSYEKL. Sequencing was performed with immunoSEQ multiplex PCR; in TCRdb, only in-frame clones are kept and a portion is missing. The table records about 80,000 clones, 80% to 90% of them present only once. Material for sequencing was PBMCs. The receptor was isolated from a man aged 55 to 70 with head and neck cancer. V and J are TRBV4-1 and TRBJ2-3; D possibly corresponds to TRBD1 (5 bases). The CDR3 loop reads CASRIRKGTDTQYF. The CDR3 DNA follows: TGCGCCAGCAGGATCCGGAAGGGGACAGATACGCAGTATTTT.